The source of this T cell receptor (beta chain) is a study of shared clonotypes between healthy human individuals. The authors divided CD4+ cells into CD45RA+ naive and CD45RA-negative memory subsets. Looked up from germline, CDR1 is MNHNS and CDR2 is SASEGT. The V and J ends lost 3 bases and 0 bases respectively, with 8 bases between them. CDR3 length: 14 residues. As concerns this clone: Other nucleotide sequences in the sample specify the same CDR3.

This table comes from immunoSEQ multiplex PCR, and its TCRdb copy is limited to in-frame clones, with some not included. In the table there are about 2.4 million clones, 90% to 95% of which are singletons. The specimen was naive CD4+ T cells from PBMCs. Specified subset: CD45RA+ positively selected. The chain uses TRBV6-1 and TRBJ1-1, with unresolved D. This receptor was identified in a man aged 18 to 29 in good health. Some clones in this sample may be carry-over from other donors' samples. The CDR3 reads CASSERQLNTEAFF. The CDR3 region has the DNA TGTGCCAGCAGTGAGCGGCAACTGAACACTGAAGCTTTCTTT.